Listed below are T cell receptor beta chains from one sample, sequenced in a study of blood T cell repertoires in COVID-19. TCRdb's copy holds only in-frame clones and misses some; the assay was immunoSEQ multiplex PCR. The sample shows about 190,000 clones, just under 80% of them seen only once. The specimen was peripheral blood. These receptors originate from a woman of 80 years or more with active or convalescent COVID-19. Each CDR3 is given with its conserved first and last residue. D genes are given only for firm matches. Some rows mark clone size as missing; the rest say once, few, many or name a class of expanded clone.

CDR3nt: TGTGCCAGCAGTGAATCGGGACAGACCTACGAGCAGTACTTC
CDR3aa: CASSESGQTYEQYF
abundance: -
v_gene: TRBV6-1
d_gene: TRBD1
j_gene: TRBJ2-7

CDR3nt: TGCGCCAGCAGCTTGGCATCAGGCAGATTGAACACTGAAGCTTTCTTT
CDR3aa: CASSLASGRLNTEAFF
abundance: -
v_gene: TRBV5-1
d_gene: -
j_gene: TRBJ1-1

CDR3nt: TGTGCCAGCAGCAAAGGGACGGACAGGGTCCATGAGCAGTTCTTC
CDR3aa: CASSKGTDRVHEQFF
abundance: -
v_gene: TRBV21-1
d_gene: -
j_gene: TRBJ2-1

CDR3nt: TGTGCCAGCACCCAAGAGCGGGGTGGGTACACCGGGGAGCTGTTTTTT
CDR3aa: CASTQERGGYTGELFF
abundance: -
v_gene: TRBV21-1
d_gene: -
j_gene: TRBJ2-2

CDR3nt: TGCAGCGTTGACGGTGGGGAGGATAACTATGGCTACACCTTC
CDR3aa: CSVDGGEDNYGYTF
abundance: -
v_gene: TRBV29-1
d_gene: -
j_gene: TRBJ1-2

CDR3nt: TGCGCCAGCAGCTTGGGAACCTATAGCACAGATACGCAGTATTTT
CDR3aa: CASSLGTYSTDTQYF
abundance: -
v_gene: TRBV5-1
d_gene: -
j_gene: TRBJ2-3

CDR3nt: TGTGCCAGCAGTAGTCATGGACAGTTTCAAGCTTTCTTT
CDR3aa: CASSSHGQFQAFF
abundance: -
v_gene: TRBV12-3/TRBV12-4
d_gene: -
j_gene: TRBJ1-1

CDR3nt: TGTGCCAGCAGCCTGGTGACCGGGACAGGGCAAGAGACCCAGTACTTC
CDR3aa: CASSLVTGTGQETQYF
abundance: -
v_gene: TRBV5-4
d_gene: TRBD1
j_gene: TRBJ2-5

CDR3nt: TGCGCCAGCAGCTTTGGACAGAACACCGGGGAGCTGTTTTTT
CDR3aa: CASSFGQNTGELFF
abundance: -
v_gene: TRBV5-1
d_gene: -
j_gene: TRBJ2-2

CDR3nt: TGTGCCAGCAGTTACAGGGGGGGGGACGAGCAGTACTTC
CDR3aa: CASSYRGGDEQYF
abundance: -
v_gene: TRBV6-5
d_gene: -
j_gene: TRBJ2-7

CDR3nt: TGTGCCAGCAGCTTGCTAGCGGGGGGGGCATACGAGCAGTACTTC
CDR3aa: CASSLLAGGAYEQYF
abundance: -
v_gene: TRBV7-2
d_gene: TRBD2
j_gene: TRBJ2-7

CDR3nt: TGCGCCAGCAGCTTCCAAGACAGGGTCGGGGGCTACACCTTC
CDR3aa: CASSFQDRVGGYTF
abundance: -
v_gene: TRBV5-1
d_gene: TRBD1
j_gene: TRBJ1-2

CDR3nt: TGTGCCATCAGTGAGTCTAACAGGGTAGAGACCCAGTACTTC
CDR3aa: CAISESNRVETQYF
abundance: -
v_gene: TRBV10-3
d_gene: -
j_gene: TRBJ2-5

CDR3nt: TGTGCCAGCAGCCCGGACGGACAGTACCGGGACTTC
CDR3aa: CASSPDGQYRDF
abundance: -
v_gene: TRBV3-1/TRBV3-2
d_gene: -
j_gene: TRBJ2-4

CDR3nt: TGCAGCGTTGAGGGAGGACAGGGCCGCCACAGCTACACCTTC
CDR3aa: CSVEGGQGRHSYTF
abundance: -
v_gene: TRBV29-1
d_gene: TRBD1
j_gene: TRBJ1-2

CDR3nt: TGTGCCAGCAGTTACTCGGGCCAGGGAGGCTACACCTTC
CDR3aa: CASSYSGQGGYTF
abundance: -
v_gene: TRBV6-5
d_gene: -
j_gene: TRBJ1-2

CDR3nt: TGTGCCAGCAGCTCGCAGGGGTCTAATGAAAAACTGTTTTTT
CDR3aa: CASSSQGSNEKLFF
abundance: -
v_gene: TRBV7-8
d_gene: -
j_gene: TRBJ1-4

CDR3nt: TGTGCCAGCCGCGCAGGGAACTCCTATAATTCACCCCTCCACTTT
CDR3aa: CASRAGNSYNSPLHF
abundance: -
v_gene: TRBV2
d_gene: -
j_gene: TRBJ1-6

CDR3nt: TGTGCCTGGAGTTCCCATCTCGGGCGGGGCTACGATTCCTACAATGAGCAGTTCTTC
CDR3aa: CAWSSHLGRGYDSYNEQFF
abundance: few
v_gene: TRBV30
d_gene: -
j_gene: TRBJ2-1

CDR3nt: TGTGCCAGTAGTGGCGGGTTTTCCTACGAGCAGTACTTC
CDR3aa: CASSGGFSYEQYF
abundance: -
v_gene: TRBV19
d_gene: -
j_gene: TRBJ2-7

CDR3nt: TGTGCCAGCAGGCGACAGGGGAGGGATTCACCCCTCCACTTT
CDR3aa: CASRRQGRDSPLHF
abundance: -
v_gene: TRBV6-6
d_gene: TRBD1
j_gene: TRBJ1-6

CDR3nt: TGTGCCAGCGGGCTTAGTAATGAAAAACTGTTTTTT
CDR3aa: CASGLSNEKLFF
abundance: -
v_gene: TRBV27
d_gene: -
j_gene: TRBJ1-4